The rows below give T cell receptor beta chains drawn from one sample of a study of graft-versus-host responses after intestinal transplantation. TCRdb keeps only in-frame clones here, not all; method: immunoSEQ multiplex PCR. The profile covers about 120,000 clones, with 85% to 95% appearing a single time and 3.3% taken by the ten largest. No antigen has been assigned to these receptors. Sample: unstimulated CD8+ T cells sorted from spleen or lymph node cells, taken before intestinal transplant. Receptors were obtained from a human donor who received an intestinal transplant. Both conserved end residues are part of each CDR3. The D gene is left open where the match is weak. Clone size is shown for a subset of rows, as once, few, many or a class of expanded clone.

j_call	clone_size	d_call	v_call	cdr3_nt	cdr3_aa
TRBJ1-5	few	NA	TRBV4-3	TGCGCCAGCAGCCAAGATCCGGGGGCAGGGAATCAGCCCCAGCATTTT	CASSQDPGAGNQPQHF
TRBJ2-7	NA	TRBD1	TRBV27	TGTGCCAGCAGGTATACAGGGGATTCCTACGAGCAGTACTTC	CASRYTGDSYEQYF
TRBJ2-7	NA	NA	TRBV28	TGTGCCAGCAGGTCAGGATCCTACGAGCAGTACTTC	CASRSGSYEQYF
TRBJ2-7	once	NA	TRBV30	TGTGCCTGGGCTTGGGACGGTGCCTACGAGCAGTACTTC	CAWAWDGAYEQYF
TRBJ1-3	once	NA	TRBV30	TGTGCCTGGAACTGGGACCGAATCCTCTCTGGAAACACCATATATTTT	CAWNWDRILSGNTIYF
TRBJ2-7	NA	NA	TRBV6-1	TGTGCCAGCAGTGATACCCCGACTAGTTCCCTCATAGGGCAGTACTTC	CASSDTPTSSLIGQYF
TRBJ2-1	NA	TRBD2	TRBV28	TGTGCCAGCAGTTTATCGGGCGGGAGGGCCAGGAATGAGCAGTTCTTC	CASSLSGGRARNEQFF
TRBJ2-7	NA	NA	TRBV6-1	TGTGCCAGCAGTGTGCTAGCGCCGAGCTCCTACGAGCAGTACTTC	CASSVLAPSSYEQYF
TRBJ2-2	NA	NA	TRBV28	TGTGCCACCGAATATACAGGGAACACCGGGGAGCTGTTTTTT	CATEYTGNTGELFF
TRBJ2-1	NA	TRBD2	TRBV28	TGTGCCAGGGAGGGAGGGTACAATGAGCAGTTCTTC	CAREGGYNEQFF
TRBJ2-3	NA	NA	TRBV4-2	TGTGCCAGCGGCCAAGACCCCAGGGAGGTGGATACGCAGTATTTT	CASGQDPREVDTQYF
TRBJ2-5	NA	NA	TRBV28	TGTGCCAGCAGCTTAGGTGGTAACGGAGTCCAAGAGACCCAGTACTTC	CASSLGGNGVQETQYF
TRBJ2-5	NA	TRBD1	TRBV7-3	TGTGCCAGCAGCCCGGGGGACAGGGGTGGGTTGGAGACCCAGTACTTC	CASSPGDRGGLETQYF
TRBJ1-4	NA	TRBD1	TRBV30	TGTGCCTGGAGTGTAAGCTTCGGACAGGGCTCCGAAAAACTGTTTTTT	CAWSVSFGQGSEKLFF
TRBJ2-7	NA	TRBD1	TRBV2	TGTGCCAGCAGCCCGGATGACAGGGGATCCTACGAGCAGTACTTC	CASSPDDRGSYEQYF
TRBJ1-1	NA	NA	TRBV6-6	TGTGCCAGCAGTTACTCGTTCTCATCGGGGGTAGCTTTCTTT	CASSYSFSSGVAFF
TRBJ2-7	once	TRBD2	TRBV5-4	TGTGCCAGCAGCTTGGGCGGGAGTGATTACGAGCAGTACTTC	CASSLGGSDYEQYF
TRBJ2-1	NA	NA	TRBV28	TGTGCCATCCGGACTGGGTCCGGGGATGAGCAGTTCTTC	CAIRTGSGDEQFF
TRBJ1-4	NA	NA	TRBV28	TGTGCCAGCACCAGGATAGGGGAGTCACTGTTTTTT	CASTRIGESLFF
TRBJ1-1	NA	NA	TRBV27	TGTGCCAGCAGTTTCCAGGGGCAGGGTATGAACACTGAAGCTTTCTTT	CASSFQGQGMNTEAFF
TRBJ2-7	once	TRBD1	TRBV5-4	TGTGCCAGCAGCTTGCAGGGGGCAGCGAGGGGGGAGCAGTACTTC	CASSLQGAARGEQYF
TRBJ1-2	NA	NA	TRBV28	TGCGCCAGCAGTTTAAAAGTCTCGTATGGCTACACCTTC	CASSLKVSYGYTF
TRBJ1-5	NA	NA	TRBV2	TGTGCCAGCAGTGAATTTAAGGGATTTAGCAATCAGCCCCAGCATTTT	CASSEFKGFSNQPQHF
TRBJ2-1	NA	NA	TRBV5-6	TGTGCCAGCAGCTCTGAGATTGGCGAGCAGTTCTTC	CASSSEIGEQFF
TRBJ2-3	NA	NA	TRBV5-1	TGCGCCAGCAGCTTGGCCGGCAGGGGCGCCGGGAGATATGATACGCAGTATTTT	CASSLAGRGAGRYDTQYF
TRBJ2-3	NA	NA	TRBV7-6	TGTGCCAGCAGCTTAGAGGCCCGTGGAGATACGCAGTATTTT	CASSLEARGDTQYF
TRBJ1-5	NA	NA	TRBV28	TGTGCCAGCAGATCCGGGGGCGGGCACCCCTTGAATTTT	CASRSGGGHPLNF
TRBJ1-1	NA	NA	TRBV10-2	TGCGCCAGCAGTGAGTCACAGGGCTTGGGAGAAGCTTTCTTT	CASSESQGLGEAFF
TRBJ2-1	NA	TRBD2	TRBV6-5	TGTGCCAGCAGTTATAGCGGGAACTACAATGAGCAGTTCTTC	CASSYSGNYNEQFF
TRBJ2-7	NA	TRBD2	TRBV5-4	TGTGCCAGCAGCCTAGGGACTAGTCCGGGGGACGAGCAGTACTTC	CASSLGTSPGDEQYF
TRBJ2-1	NA	NA	TRBV9	TGTGCCAGCAGCGTAGGTGATTACAATGAGCAGTTCTTC	CASSVGDYNEQFF
TRBJ2-7	NA	NA	TRBV7-9	TGTGCCAGCAGCTTAGATTTGAGCTCCTACGAGCAGTACTTC	CASSLDLSSYEQYF
TRBJ2-1	NA	NA	TRBV28	TGTGCCAGCAGTCCGAAGTGGCGGGAATACAATGAGCAGTTCTTC	CASSPKWREYNEQFF
TRBJ2-1	NA	NA	TRBV19	TGTGCCAGTAGTATAGATCCGTACAATGAGCAGTTCTTC	CASSIDPYNEQFF
TRBJ2-1	once	TRBD2	TRBV14	TGTGCCAGCAGCCGTTCGAGCGGGAGGGCCTTCTTCAATGAGCAGTTCTTC	CASSRSSGRAFFNEQFF
TRBJ2-7	once	NA	TRBV7-9	TGTGCCAGCAGCTTAGCGCGGGGCGGCTCCTACGAGCAGTACTTC	CASSLARGGSYEQYF
TRBJ2-1	NA	TRBD2	TRBV28	TGTGCCAGCAGTCCCGGGACTAGCGATGAGCAGTTCTTC	CASSPGTSDEQFF
TRBJ2-7	NA	NA	TRBV2	TGTGCCAGCATCGGGGCCATAGGGTACGAGCAGTACTTC	CASIGAIGYEQYF
TRBJ2-1	NA	NA	TRBV18	TGTGCCAGCTCACCACCGATGGGACTCACCTCGGATGAGCAGTTCTTC	CASSPPMGLTSDEQFF
TRBJ2-1	NA	NA	TRBV27	TGTGCCAGCAGTTTAGTCCAGGTTTACAATGAGCAGTTCTTC	CASSLVQVYNEQFF
TRBJ1-2	NA	NA	TRBV6-5	TGTGCCAGCAGTGAAGGGGGGACCGTCTACACCTTC	CASSEGGTVYTF
TRBJ2-3	NA	NA	TRBV4-3	TGCGCCAGCAGCCAAGTACGGGGCACAGATACGCAGTATTTT	CASSQVRGTDTQYF
TRBJ2-7	NA	TRBD1	TRBV29-1	TGCAGCGTTGCCGGGGGGACAGGGGGCGCGTACGAGCAGTACTTC	CSVAGGTGGAYEQYF
TRBJ2-7	few	TRBD2	TRBV10-1	TGCGCCAGCAGTGGAGCGGGAGGAGGGGAGCAGTACTTC	CASSGAGGGEQYF
TRBJ2-1	NA	TRBD2	TRBV19	TGTGCCAGTACTTTTAGGCGGGAGTATGGCAATGAGCAGTTCTTC	CASTFRREYGNEQFF
TRBJ1-2	NA	NA	TRBV7-9	TGTGCCAGCAGGGGAGGGCTCCTTTCAGGGTCCAACTATGGCTACACCTTC	CASRGGLLSGSNYGYTF
TRBJ2-3	NA	NA	TRBV11-2	TGTGCCAGCAGCTTAGCCCCATTGGATACGCAGTATTTT	CASSLAPLDTQYF
TRBJ2-2	NA	NA	TRBV19	TGTGCCAGTAGTCCTCATCGCACCGGGGAGCTGTTTTTT	CASSPHRTGELFF
TRBJ2-7	NA	TRBD2	TRBV6-5	TGTGCCAGCAGTCAGACTAGCGCAAACTACGAGCAGTACTTC	CASSQTSANYEQYF
TRBJ2-1	once	NA	TRBV14	TGTGCCAGCAGCCAAGAGAGATCAGGGGAGGGGGGAAGCTACAATGAGCAGTTCTTC	CASSQERSGEGGSYNEQFF
TRBJ1-1	once	NA	TRBV4-1	TGCGCCAGCAGCCAAGGAAGTGGGGGGGCAAACACTGAAGCTTTCTTT	CASSQGSGGANTEAFF
TRBJ2-7	NA	NA	TRBV27	TGTGCCAGCAGTTTCGGGACTGGGCCTTACGAGCAGTACTTC	CASSFGTGPYEQYF
TRBJ2-7	NA	NA	TRBV28	TGTGCCAGCAGCTCAACGGGCTACGAGCAGTACTTC	CASSSTGYEQYF
TRBJ1-5	NA	TRBD1	TRBV27	TGTGCCAGCAGTATGGGACAGGGGACTCGGAATCAGCCCCAGCATTTT	CASSMGQGTRNQPQHF
TRBJ2-7	NA	TRBD2	TRBV27	TGTGCCAGCAGTTTACTAGGGACTAGCGGGGCCTACGAGCAGTACTTC	CASSLLGTSGAYEQYF
TRBJ1-2	NA	TRBD1	TRBV28	TGTGCCAGCAGTCCCCCGGGACAGAGGGCGGGAAACTATGGCTACACCTTC	CASSPPGQRAGNYGYTF
TRBJ2-3	NA	TRBD2	TRBV27	TGTGTTTCGGGGACTAGCGGGTTCACAGATACGCAGTATTTT	CVSGTSGFTDTQYF